These T cell receptor beta chains were read from a single sample in a study of T cell changes during pregnancy in multiple sclerosis. Repertoires were generated with immunoSEQ multiplex PCR, while TCRdb's copy carries only in-frame clones and drops some. Among fewer than 85,000 clones, around 91% were seen once, and the ten largest hold 1.9%. The source material was peripheral blood, sampled before pregnancy. These receptor sequences come from a female donor with multiple sclerosis, enrolled in a pregnancy study. The CDR3 runs from the conserved cysteine through the conserved F or W. D genes are given only for firm matches. Size tells how often a clone was seen (once, few, many) or the class of an expanded clone, and some rows leave it out.

D gene,J gene,V gene,clone size,CDR3 protein,CDR3 DNA
-,TRBJ2-5,TRBV30,-,CAWSLALSGTQYF,TGTGCCTGGAGCCTAGCCTTATCGGGGACCCAGTACTTC
-,TRBJ1-4,TRBV7-9,-,CASSLGSGWNNEKLFF,TGTGCCAGCAGCTTAGGATCAGGGTGGAATAATGAAAAACTGTTTTTT
TRBD2,TRBJ2-1,TRBV27,-,CASSPSGGANEQFF,TGTGCCAGCAGTCCCTCGGGAGGGGCGAATGAGCAGTTCTTC
-,TRBJ1-6,TRBV7-3,-,CASSSDGGSPLHF,TGTGCCAGCAGCTCCGACGGGGGGTCACCCCTCCACTTT
-,TRBJ2-5,TRBV7-2,-,CASSLALLETQYF,TGTGCCAGCAGCTTAGCGCTATTAGAGACCCAGTACTTC
TRBD1,TRBJ1-2,TRBV5-6,-,CASSPEGQDFYGYTF,TGTGCCAGCAGCCCGGAGGGACAGGACTTTTATGGCTACACCTTC
-,TRBJ1-3,TRBV15,-,CATSREGGSGISGNTIYF,TGTGCCACCAGCAGAGAAGGCGGATCGGGTATCTCTGGAAACACCATATATTTT
TRBD1,TRBJ2-7,TRBV18,once,CASSPGTGAYEQYF,TGTGCCAGCTCACCAGGGACAGGGGCGTACGAGCAGTACTTC
-,TRBJ1-6,TRBV5-4,-,CASSLGAHSYNSPLHF,TGTGCCAGCAGCCTGGGGGCACACTCCTATAATTCACCCCTCCACTTT
TRBD1,TRBJ1-4,TRBV2,-,CASRTGPNEKLFF,TGTGCCAGCAGGACAGGGCCTAATGAAAAACTGTTTTTT
-,TRBJ1-1,TRBV9,-,CASSVLVNTEAFF,TGTGCCAGCAGCGTCCTAGTGAACACTGAAGCTTTCTTT
TRBD1,TRBJ1-5,TRBV30,few,CAWTRQGSDQPQHF,TGTGCCTGGACCCGACAGGGTTCAGATCAGCCCCAGCATTTT
TRBD1,TRBJ2-1,TRBV7-2,-,CASSPTGGAKWQFF,TGTGCCAGCAGTCCTACAGGGGGCGCGAAATGGCAGTTCTTC
-,TRBJ2-1,TRBV4-3,-,CASSQEDLLGAGNEQFF,TGCGCCAGCAGCCAAGAAGACCTCCTAGGGGCAGGCAATGAGCAGTTCTTC
-,TRBJ1-2,TRBV7-2,-,CASSLTDYYGYTF,TGTGCCAGCAGCTTAACTGACTACTATGGCTACACCTTC
TRBD1,TRBJ1-4,TRBV6-1,-,CASNLGTARGKLFF,TGTGCCAGCAACCTGGGGACAGCCCGAGGAAAACTGTTTTTT
-,TRBJ1-2,TRBV4-1,-,CASSQDRGQGMYGYTF,TGCGCCAGCAGCCAAGATCGGGGCCAGGGGATGTATGGCTACACCTTC
-,TRBJ1-1,TRBV15,-,CATSRGTEGVRAEAFF,TGTGCCACCAGCAGAGGCACAGAGGGTGTTAGGGCTGAAGCTTTCTTT
TRBD1,TRBJ1-2,TRBV27,-,CASSFSVFRTGMDGYTF,TGTGCCAGCAGTTTCTCAGTGTTCAGGACAGGCATGGATGGCTACACCTTC
-,TRBJ1-1,TRBV7-2,few,CASSLEGMWRGREGEAFF,TGTGCCAGCAGCTTAGAGGGGATGTGGAGGGGAAGAGAAGGTGAAGCTTTCTTT
TRBD1,TRBJ1-1,TRBV7-9,once,CASSPSGTGGNTEAFF,TGTGCCAGCAGCCCGTCCGGGACAGGGGGGAACACTGAAGCTTTCTTT
-,TRBJ2-1,TRBV20-1,once,CSADSYNEQFF,TGCAGTGCCGACTCTTACAATGAGCAGTTCTTC
TRBD2,TRBJ2-7,TRBV28,-,CASSSPRAGDYEQYF,TGTGCCAGCAGTTCGCCCAGGGCGGGGGACTACGAGCAGTACTTC
TRBD2,TRBJ2-1,TRBV2,-,CASSELGRGADNEQFF,TGTGCCAGCAGTGAGCTCGGGCGGGGGGCCGACAATGAGCAGTTCTTC
-,TRBJ1-4,TRBV30,-,CAWSVAGGGEKLFF,TGTGCCTGGAGTGTAGCCGGGGGGGGAGAAAAACTGTTTTTT